The text below deals with one T cell receptor beta chain. Antigen specificity is unknown. The data were obtained in a study of early T cells in non-severe SARS-CoV-2 infection. On the study more broadly: The study sequenced bulk RNA from unsorted whole blood, with chains unpaired.

Attachment of unique molecular identifiers was made to individual cDNA molecules. One entry per CDR3 protein, called by TCRdb with MiXCR from the 5' RACE reads. The table lists 40,000 to 50,000 distinct CDR3 sequences, approximately 5.9% of them singletons. The V gene lost 0 bases and the J gene lost 0 bases, with 8 bases spanning the gap. Germline V lookup: CDR1 DFQATT, CDR2 SNEGSKA (reference sequence). The CDR3 consists of 14 residues. The study, taken as a whole, reports: Database matching using VDJdb favored anti-spike CD8 responses, with private and CD4 specificities left missing.

Sample: whole blood, taken at baseline. The receptor was isolated from an adult who was a healthcare worker with PCR-confirmed SARS-CoV-2 infection or an uninfected control (not recorded which). The J gene is TRBJ1-1, the V gene TRBV20-1; D not resolved. The CDR3 here is CSARDWNLNTEAFF. Written as DNA, the CDR3 is TGCAGTGCTAGAGATTGGAACTTGAACACTGAAGCTTTCTTT.